The clone carrying this TCR beta chain was recorded a few times. PCR was performed using 60 Vbeta and 13 Jbeta primers. Assay used: immunoSEQ multiplex PCR; TCRdb lists only in-frame clones, some missing. The sample lists 110,000 or so clones; 67% were seen once. Germline CDR1 is SNHLY and CDR2 is FYNNEI. The CDR3 is made up of 15 amino acids. V gave up 5 bases and J gave up 6 bases, with 17 bases separating them. The sample belongs to a study of cytomegalovirus exposure and HLA in healthy donors. The chain couples TRBV2 to TRBJ1-5, with D maybe TRBD1 (5 bases). The receptor comes from a man between 18 and 29 years old in good health and CMV-seropositive. Sequenced: PBMCs. This CDR3 reads CASSPPWGVGQPQHF. The CDR3 region has the DNA TGTGCCAGCAGTCCTCCGTGGGGGGTAGGTCAGCCCCAGCATTTT. Filled out from reference TRBV2 and TRBJ1-5, the complete variable domain reads EPEVTQTPSHQVTQMGQEVILRCVPISNHLYFYWYRQILGQKVEFLVSFYNNEISEKSEIFDDQFSVERPDGSNFTLKIRSTKLEDSAMYFCASSPPWGVGQPQHFGDGTRLSIL.